These 20 T cell receptor beta chains share one sample of origin, sequenced in a study of blood T cell repertoires in COVID-19. Repertoires were generated with immunoSEQ multiplex PCR, while TCRdb's copy carries only in-frame clones and drops some. The data hold 60,000 to 95,000 clones, with 87% observed a single time. Sequenced material: peripheral blood. The receptors derive from a woman aged 45-59 years with acute or convalescent COVID-19.

This CDR3 reads CASSVALTGQETQYF. The CDR3 region has the DNA TGTGCCAGCAGCGTAGCTTTGACAGGGCAAGAGACCCAGTACTTC. The chain recombines TRBV9 with TRBJ2-5, with TRBD1 identical over 7 bases. Germline CDR1 SGDLS, CDR2 YYNGEE. This CDR3 contains 15 residues. V gave up 0 bases and J gave up 2 bases; unmatched junction bases: 4.

The chain combines TRBV6-6 with TRBJ1-5, with 9 bases aligning to TRBD1. The germline gives CDR1 MNHNY, CDR2 SVGAGI (reference sequence). This CDR3 spans 15 amino acids. V was clipped by 6 bases and J by 6 bases; unmatched bases: 9. The CDR3 bases are TGTGCCAGCAGCCCCTCCGGGACAGGGAGTCAGCCCCAGCATTTT. Its protein product is CASSPSGTGSQPQHF.

V is TRBV18 and J is TRBJ2-4, with D perhaps TRBD2 (6 bases). The CDR3 has 15 amino acids. The germline CDR1 and CDR2 sequences are KGHSH and LQKENI. V lost 2 bases and J 6 bases, leaving 14 bases between the germline ends. The CDR3 region is CASSPDRTKLNIQYF. The DNA for the CDR3 is TGTGCCAGCTCACCAGACCGGACTAAGCTAAACATTCAGTACTTC.

V is TRBV6-5 and J is TRBJ2-7; possible D gene TRBD2, 5 bases. CDR3 length: 16 residues. V was shortened by 0 bases and J by 0 bases, with 12 bases between the two germline ends. CDR1 and CDR2 from the germline V gene are MNHEY and SVGAGI. CDR3 bases: TGTGCCAGCAGTTACTCTGGAGCGGCAAGCTCCTACGAGCAGTACTTC. It is translated as CASSYSGAASSYEQYF.

In this sample, this clone turned up once. This rearrangement joins TRBV5-6 to TRBJ2-7; the D gene is possibly TRBD2 (7 bases). Per the germline V gene, CDR1 is SGHDT and CDR2 is YYEEEE. CDR3 length: 14 residues. V was pared by 1 base and J by 0 bases, with 8 bases between. CDR3 DNA: TGTGCCAGCAGCTTGCGGGGGGCCTCCTACGAGCAGTACTTC. Its protein is CASSLRGASYEQYF.

V is TRBV30 and J is TRBJ1-2, with 7 bases that match TRBD1. Germline V lookup: CDR1 GTSNPN, CDR2 SVGIG (reference sequence). V shed 6 bases, J shed 7 bases, and the junction held 8 bases outside the gene matches. This CDR3 is 12 amino acids long. The CDR3 loop is CACHRGSRGYTF. CDR3 in DNA: TGTGCCTGCCACAGGGGAAGTCGTGGCTACACCTTC.

This clone showed up just a few times. The CDR3, as DNA: TGTGCTAGTGCCCCCCACAGGGAGACCCAGTACTTC. Protein: CASAPHRETQYF. V is TRBV12-5 and J is TRBJ2-5, with D possibly being TRBD1 (5 bases). The CDR3 is 12 residues long. Per germline, CDR1 LGHNT and CDR2 FRNRAP. The germline V and J ends were trimmed by 7 bases and 5 bases, with 11 bases remaining between them.

The J gene is TRBJ2-1, the V gene TRBV2, with D maybe TRBD2 (5 bases). Germline values: CDR1 SNHLY, CDR2 FYNNEI. The CDR3 is 15 residues long. The V end was cut by 7 bases, the J end by 1 base, with 14 bases between. The chain's CDR3 is CASTHKLVSYNEQFF. As DNA, the CDR3 is TGTGCCAGCACCCATAAACTAGTATCCTACAATGAGCAGTTCTTC.

This clone was counted between two and nine times. J is TRBJ1-3 and V is TRBV11-2; 8 bases map to TRBD1. The CDR3 runs to 17 residues. V lost 5 bases and J lost 2; bases outside the gene matches: 11. CDR1 is SGHAT and CDR2 is FQNNGV in the germline V gene. CDR3 region: CASSPRGRGQTGNTIYF. The CDR3 nucleotides read TGTGCCAGCAGCCCCAGAGGCAGGGGGCAAACTGGAAACACCATATATTTT. The full variable domain, in which reference TRBV11-2 and TRBJ1-3 provide the parts outside the CDR3, is EAGVAQSPRYKIIEKRQSVAFWCNPISGHATLYWYQQILGQGPKLLIQFQNNGVVDDSQLPKDRFSAERLKGVDSTLKIQPAKLEDSAVYLCASSPRGRGQTGNTIYFGEGSWLTVV.

V is TRBV20-1 and J is TRBJ1-3; TRBD1 matches 8 bases. V shed 3 bases and J 10 bases; nucleotides not matched to a gene: 5. This CDR3 has 12 amino acids. Germline CDR1 and CDR2: DFQATT and SNEGSKA (reference sequence). CDR3 protein: CSASSGTGTIYF. The CDR3 coding sequence is TGCAGTGCTAGTTCGGGGACAGGTACCATATATTTT.

The V call is TRBV19, the J call TRBJ2-3; 13 bases are a match to TRBD2. Germline-derived CDR1 and CDR2 are LNHDA and SQIVND (reference sequence). V lost 8 bases and J lost 1; bases outside the gene matches: 9. The CDR3 is made up of 17 amino acids. CDR3 bases: TGTGCCAGTGGAGGGACTAGCGGGGTTTCGGGCACAGATACGCAGTATTTT. Protein: CASGGTSGVSGTDTQYF.

The rearrangement joins TRBV7-8 to TRBJ2-7; 9 bases align to TRBD2. This CDR3 is 14 amino acids long. With 8 bases clipped from V and 1 base from J, the junction kept 6 bases outside the gene matches. Germline CDR1 SGHVS, CDR2 FQNEAQ. CDR3 nucleotide sequence: TGTGCCAGCGGACAGACTAGCGGTTCCTACGAGCAGTACTTC. Its protein is CASGQTSGSYEQYF.

CDR3 residues: CASRGTREITIYF. The CDR3 DNA reads TGTGCCAGCAGGGGGACGCGGGAAATTACCATATATTTT. The chain has TRBV12-3 or TRBV12-4 and TRBJ1-3; a weak D match, TRBD1 (5 bases). The CDR3 runs 13 residues. Trimming cost V 6 bases and J 10 bases, with 16 bases left between them.

The chain combines TRBV7-8 with TRBJ1-1, with D tentatively TRBD1 (5 bases). Germline V CDR1 and CDR2: SGHVS, FQNEAQ. The CDR3 consists of 17 residues. The V end lost 3 bases, the J end lost 3 bases, and 20 bases lay between the germline ends. This chain's CDR3 is CASSFPSRTQVYTEAFF. CDR3 DNA: TGTGCCAGCAGCTTTCCAAGTCGAACACAGGTATACACTGAAGCTTTCTTT.

The chain recombines TRBV24-1 with TRBJ2-3; D possibly corresponds to TRBD1 (6 bases). Deletions cut 4 bases from V and 0 bases from J, with 7 bases between. Germline V gives CDR1 KGHDR, CDR2 SFDVKD. The CDR3 contains 14 residues. The CDR3 loop reads CATSDQGSTDTQYF. The CDR3 DNA reads TGTGCCACCAGTGACCAGGGGAGCACAGATACGCAGTATTTT.

The V and J genes are TRBV5-1 and TRBJ1-6, with no clear D. Germline V gene data show CDR1 as SGHRS and CDR2 as YFSETQ. V lost 0 bases and J lost 0, with 10 bases in between. CDR3 length equals 17 residues. The CDR3 DNA reads as TGCGCCAGCAGCTTGGCTCTACAGAGCTCCTATAATTCACCCCTCCACTTT. This codes for CASSLALQSSYNSPLHF.

The chain joins TRBV2 to TRBJ2-3; 9 bases align to TRBD2. The junction had 16 bases not matched to a gene; V was cut back by 6 bases and J by 0 bases. Germline V gives CDR1 SNHLY, CDR2 FYNNEI. The CDR3 covers 19 residues. The CDR3 sequence: CASRTPAGGGAGSTDTQYF. The CDR3, as DNA: TGTGCCAGCAGGACCCCGGCTGGCGGGGGGGCCGGAAGCACAGATACGCAGTATTTT. Full variable domain (missing parts from reference TRBV2 and TRBJ2-3): EPEVTQTPSHQVTQMGQEVILRCVPISNHLYFYWYRQILGQKVEFLVSFYNNEISEKSEIFDDQFSVERPDGSNFTLKIRSTKLEDSAMYFCASRTPAGGGAGSTDTQYFGPGTRLTVL.

The rearrangement uses TRBV5-1 and TRBJ2-5; weak D call: TRBD1 (5 bases). Germline loops: CDR1 SGHRS, CDR2 YFSETQ. The CDR3 runs to 14 residues. Trimming cost V 0 bases and J 4 bases, with 10 bases left between them. The CDR3 DNA follows: TGCGCCAGCAGCTTGGAGGATCAGGGAGAGACCCAGTACTTC. It specifies CASSLEDQGETQYF.

The chain employs TRBV7-2 and TRBJ1-2, with D perhaps matching TRBD1 (5 bases). CDR3 size: 14 residues. Germline lookup yields CDR1 SGHTA and CDR2 FQGNSA. V gave up 1 base and J gave up 1 base, with 7 bases separating them. CDR3 DNA: TGTGCCAGCAGCTTAGACGGGGGTAACTATGGCTACACCTTC. Translating gives CASSLDGGNYGYTF. Complete variable domain (other parts from reference TRBV7-2 and TRBJ1-2): GAGVSQSPSNKVTEKGKDVELRCDPISGHTALYWYRQSLGQGLEFLIYFQGNSAPDKSGLPSDRFSAERTGGSVSTLTIQRTQQEDSAVYLCASSLDGGNYGYTFGSGTRLTVV.

V and J are TRBV14 and TRBJ2-7; weak D call: TRBD2 (5 bases). The CDR3 extends over 12 amino acids. V lost 5 bases and J 4 bases, leaving 9 bases between the germline ends. Germline CDR1 and CDR2: SGHDN and FVKESK. The CDR3 sequence is CASSVQRYEQYF. CDR3 nucleotide sequence: TGTGCCAGCAGCGTACAGCGGTACGAGCAGTACTTC.